A single sample is the source of the 28 T cell receptor beta chains below, sequenced in a study of cytomegalovirus exposure and HLA in healthy donors (dated by TCRdb to 2017 to 2019). The receptor library was made with the immunoSEQ multiplex PCR assay. A mixture of 60 forward primers for TCR Vbeta segments and 13 reverse primers for TCR Jbeta segments was used in the multiplex PCR. Imported from immuneACCESS, the table was reduced by TCRdb to in-frame sequences with V and J called. These copies leave out some clones; in studies compared against another copy, an unresolved V gene accounts for under half, and the cause of the remainder is not known. The sample table lists about 97,000 clones, about four fifths of them with a count of one. The ten biggest clones cover about 4.8% of the sample. Source material: PBMCs. Receptors originate from a man in his forties in good health and CMV-seropositive.

The genes are TRBV9 and TRBJ2-3, with 11 bases identical to TRBD2. The CDR3 sequence is 17 residues long. The V segment lost 0 bases and the J segment 2 bases; nucleotides outside the gene matches: 5. The V gene's germline CDR1 is SGDLS and CDR2 YYNGEE. CDR3 residues: CASSVAPSGGTTDTQYF. The CDR3, as DNA: TGTGCCAGCAGCGTAGCCCCTAGCGGGGGGACCACAGATACGCAGTATTTT.

In its sample, this clone was seen a few times. The same CDR3 is also encoded by other DNA sequences in this sample. CDR3 amino acids: CASSLGQYNEQFF. The CDR3 DNA reads TGCGCCAGCAGCTTGGGGCAGTACAATGAGCAGTTCTTC. The chain has TRBV5-1 and TRBJ2-1; D unclear. Germline-derived CDR1 and CDR2 are SGHRS and YFSETQ. V gave up 0 bases and J gave up 4 bases, with 5 bases separating them. This CDR3 is 13 amino acids long.

The rearrangement links TRBV18 to TRBJ2-7; 11 bases line up with TRBD1. V shed 6 bases, J shed 7 bases, and the junction held 14 bases outside the gene matches. Germline V gene data show CDR1 as KGHSH and CDR2 as LQKENI. There are 16 residues in the CDR3. The CDR3 sequence: CASSPLTGQGAGEQYF. CDR3 nucleotide sequence: TGTGCCAGCTCTCCCCTTACCGGACAGGGGGCGGGGGAGCAGTACTTC.

This chain uses TRBV30 with TRBJ2-2, with a weak D call TRBD1 (5 bases). CDR3 size: 13 residues. CDR1 is GTSNPN and CDR2 is SVGIG in the germline V gene (reference sequence). With 2 bases removed from V and 7 bases from J, the gap between germline ends came to 11 bases. CDR3 protein: CAWSWQGHGELFF. CDR3 sequence (DNA): TGTGCCTGGAGTTGGCAGGGCCACGGGGAGCTGTTTTTT.

The chain has TRBV5-1 and TRBJ2-2, with unresolved D. Germline V gene sequence: CDR1 SGHRS, CDR2 YFSETQ. This CDR3 comprises 16 residues. Trimming took 0 bases from V and 2 from J, leaving 11 bases between them. The CDR3 nucleotides read TGCGCCAGCAGCTTGGGATACCGAACTAACACCGGGGAGCTGTTTTTT. This gives the protein CASSLGYRTNTGELFF.

The chain uses TRBV30 and TRBJ1-2, with D maybe TRBD1 (6 bases). V shed 2 bases and J shed 8 bases, with 9 bases lying between them. The germline CDR1 and CDR2 sequences are GTSNPN and SVGIG (reference sequence). The CDR3 totals 11 residues. CDR3 sequence reads: CAWSTGRGYTF. CDR3 in DNA: TGTGCCTGGAGTACAGGGCGCGGCTACACCTTC.

The chain employs TRBV7-9 and TRBJ2-3; tentatively, D is TRBD1 (5 bases). The V end lost 5 bases, the J end lost 7 bases, and 19 bases lay between the germline ends. This CDR3 has 15 amino acids. From germline, CDR1 is SEHNR and CDR2 FQNEAQ (reference sequence). This CDR3 reads CASSTLQGLRYTQYF. DNA of the CDR3: TGTGCCAGCAGCACACTGCAGGGTCTCCGATATACGCAGTATTTT.

CDR3 loop: CASSPGAVNYGYTF. The CDR3 region has the DNA TGTGCCAGCAGCCCTGGGGCGGTTAATTATGGCTACACCTTC. The chain uses TRBV5-4 and TRBJ1-2, with D tentatively TRBD1 (5 bases). V lost 4 bases to trimming and J lost 5 bases, with 15 bases between them. CDR1 and CDR2 from the germline V gene are SGHNT and YYREEE (reference sequence). This CDR3 has 14 amino acids.

The V and J genes are TRBV7-8 and TRBJ1-3, with no clear D. The CDR3 extends over 14 amino acids. V was clipped by 5 bases and J by 1 base, with 9 bases between them. CDR1 and CDR2 (germline): SGHVS, FQNEAQ. Here the CDR3 reads CASSHRVSGNTIYF. The CDR3 DNA reads TGTGCCAGCAGCCACAGAGTTTCTGGAAACACCATATATTTT. The variable domain in full, completed from reference TRBV7-8 and TRBJ1-3, reads GAGVSQSPRYKVAKRGQDVALRCDPISGHVSLFWYQQALGQGPEFLTYFQNEAQLDKSGLPSDRFFAERPEGSVSTLKIQRTQQEDSAVYLCASSHRVSGNTIYFGEGSWLTVV.

About this clone: A junction end diverges from the germline sequence, so it may reflect a read error. J is TRBJ2-4 and V is TRBV10-3; TRBD1 matches 8 bases. This CDR3 has 13 amino acids. CDR1 and CDR2 from the germline V gene are ENHRY and SYGVKD. The CDR3 protein is CAIGGQEKNSQYF. As DNA, the CDR3 is TGTGCCATTGGGGGACAGGAAAAAAACAGTCAGTACTTC.

The DNA for the CDR3 is TGCAGCGTTGAGTCGGGGGGGGAAAAACTGTTTTTT. This sequence encodes CSVESGGEKLFF. The chain joins TRBV29-1 to TRBJ1-4, with D perhaps TRBD1 (5 bases). Germline-derived CDR1 and CDR2 are SQVTM and ANQGSEA. This CDR3 region has 12 residues. Deletions cut 3 bases from V and 8 bases from J, with 10 bases between.

This clone has only a few counts. The chain combines TRBV5-4 with TRBJ1-1; a weak D match, TRBD1 (5 bases). Per germline, CDR1 SGHNT and CDR2 YYREEE (reference sequence). V shed 3 bases and J shed 6 bases, with 12 bases lying between them. The CDR3 has 13 amino acids. CDR3 DNA: TGTGCCAGCAGCTCCCAGGGACTGGCTGAAGCTTTCTTT. This translates into CASSSQGLAEAFF. The variable domain in full, with the rest retrieved from reference TRBV5-4 and TRBJ1-1, is ETGVTQSPTHLIKTRGQQVTLRCSSQSGHNTVSWYQQALGQGPQFIFQYYREEENGRGNFPPRFSGLQFPNYSSELNVNALELDDSALYLCASSSQGLAEAFFGQGTRLTVV.

This clone occurred a few times. The chain carries TRBV19 and TRBJ2-1, with 16 bases fitting TRBD2. V was clipped by 5 bases and J by 9 bases; unmatched bases: 10. CDR1 and CDR2 from the germline V gene are LNHDA and SQIVND (reference sequence). This CDR3 has 17 residues. CDR3 in DNA: TGTGCCAGTAGTGGGACTAGCGGGGGGGCATCAGGGAGTGAGCAGTTCTTC. Its translation: CASSGTSGGASGSEQFF.

The chain carries TRBV2 and TRBJ1-5, with D perhaps matching TRBD1 (5 bases). The germline V gene has CDR1 SNHLY and CDR2 FYNNEI. V was pared by 6 bases and J by 7 bases, with 7 bases between. This CDR3 has 11 residues. The CDR3 sequence: CASRRGQPQHF. The CDR3 DNA is TGTGCCAGCAGGCGGGGGCAGCCCCAGCATTTT. The whole variable domain, filled in from reference TRBV2 and TRBJ1-5, reads EPEVTQTPSHQVTQMGQEVILRCVPISNHLYFYWYRQILGQKVEFLVSFYNNEISEKSEIFDDQFSVERPDGSNFTLKIRSTKLEDSAMYFCASRRGQPQHFGDGTRLSIL.

J is TRBJ1-5 and V is TRBV4-1, with TRBD1 identical over 9 bases. Germline assignment: CDR1 MGHRA and CDR2 YSYEKL. The CDR3 is made up of 16 amino acids. The junction had 6 bases not matched to a gene; V was cut back by 1 base and J by 5 bases. In DNA, the CDR3 is TGCGCCAGCAGCCAAGGACAGGGGGTTTGGGATCAGCCCCAGCATTTT. Translating gives CASSQGQGVWDQPQHF.

This rearrangement joins TRBV5-1 to TRBJ1-4; weak D call: TRBD1 (5 bases). Per the germline V gene, CDR1 is SGHRS and CDR2 is YFSETQ. The V end was cut by 4 bases, the J end by 8 bases, with 18 bases between. The CDR3 has 15 amino acids. CDR3 loop: CASSGGTSGGEKLFF. In DNA form, the CDR3 reads TGCGCCAGCAGCGGGGGGACCTCCGGAGGGGAAAAACTGTTTTTT.

The rearrangement links TRBV7-6 to TRBJ2-7, with 15 bases matching TRBD2. After removal of 5 bases from V and 1 base from J, the junction contained 3 bases not matched to a gene. From germline, CDR1 is SGHVS and CDR2 FNYEAQ. The CDR3 runs 16 residues. This chain's CDR3 is CASSLGTSGGSYEQYF. Here the CDR3 DNA reads TGTGCCAGCAGCCTAGGGACTAGCGGGGGGTCCTACGAGCAGTACTTC.

Worth noting for this clone: Compared with germline, one end of the junction differs, possibly owing to a read error. The gene calls are TRBV7-9 and TRBJ2-2; 11 positions match TRBD2. CDR3 size: 14 residues. Germline V gene sequence: CDR1 SEHNR, CDR2 FQNEAQ (reference sequence). This CDR3 is CSSSTGLAAGELFF. CDR3 sequence (DNA): TGTTCCAGCAGCACGGGACTAGCGGCCGGGGAGCTGTTTTTT.

The J gene is TRBJ2-3, the V gene TRBV5-1, with 7 bases matching TRBD2. The germline V gene has CDR1 SGHRS and CDR2 YFSETQ. There are 16 residues in the CDR3. The V and J ends lost 7 bases and 1 base, in that order; junction bases with no gene match: 12. The CDR3 loop reads CASGGGATTGTDTQYF. For the CDR3, the DNA is TGCGCCAGCGGGGGGGGAGCTACGACAGGCACAGATACGCAGTATTTT.

The chain combines TRBV2 with TRBJ1-3; the D gene is possibly TRBD1 (5 bases). The ends were cut back, 8 bases at V and 3 bases at J, with 14 bases in the middle. The CDR3 is 14 residues long. The germline V gene encodes CDR1 SNHLY and CDR2 FYNNEI. This CDR3 is CASQTVYDGNTIYF. The CDR3, as DNA: TGTGCCAGCCAGACAGTGTACGATGGAAACACCATATATTTT.

There are a few counts of this clone. The gene calls are TRBV5-1 and TRBJ1-1; D is unclear. The CDR3 has 13 amino acids. V lost 4 bases, J lost 1 base, and 8 bases lay in between. The germline V gene has CDR1 SGHRS and CDR2 YFSETQ. The DNA of the CDR3 is TGCGCCAGCAGCCGAGACAAGAACACTGAAGCTTTCTTT. Amino acid sequence: CASSRDKNTEAFF.

The chain recombines TRBV1 with TRBJ2-3; no DNA check was done on the table's D call, TRBD1. TRBV1 is a pseudogene segment. This CDR3 contains 14 residues. The CDR3 reads CTSSLAAGADTQYF. CDR3 DNA sequence: TGCACCAGCAGCCTCGCCGCAGGGGCAGATACGCAGTATTTT.

V usage is TRBV15 and J usage is TRBJ2-3; tentatively, D is TRBD2 (6 bases). Looked up from germline, CDR1 is LNHNV and CDR2 is YYDKDF (reference sequence). The germline V and J ends were trimmed by 0 bases and 0 bases, with 10 bases remaining between them. The CDR3 sequence is 16 residues long. The CDR3 DNA reads as TGTGCCACCAGCAGAGAAGGAGGGATGAGCACAGATACGCAGTATTTT. This translates into CATSREGGMSTDTQYF.

The chain recombines TRBV7-8 with TRBJ2-7; the match to TRBD2 covers 7 bases. This CDR3 region has 14 residues. Germline trimming cut 2 bases from V and 2 bases from J; bases unmatched to any gene: 3. CDR1 SGHVS and CDR2 FQNEAQ come from the germline V gene. CDR3 sequence: CASSLTGGAYEQYF. The CDR3 DNA is TGTGCCAGCAGCTTAACGGGAGGTGCCTACGAGCAGTACTTC.

The chain joins TRBV6-1 to TRBJ1-5, with a possible D match to TRBD1 (6 bases). Between the trimmed V and J ends, which lost 4 bases and 3 bases, there was a span of 16 bases. Germline V gives CDR1 MNHNS, CDR2 SASEGT. The CDR3 length is 16 residues. CDR3 DNA sequence: TGTGCCAGCAGTGGCCTAGGGGGGGCGTTCAATCAGCCCCAGCATTTT. Translated: CASSGLGGAFNQPQHF.

This rearrangement joins TRBV7-9 to TRBJ2-1, with D possibly being TRBD2 (5 bases). This CDR3 is 13 amino acids long. Germline CDR1 and CDR2: SEHNR and FQNEAQ (reference sequence). Trimming took off 1 base at V and 10 bases at J, with 11 bases between the two ends. The chain's CDR3 is CASSLGARGEQFF. CDR3 nucleotides: TGTGCCAGCAGCTTAGGTGCCCGGGGAGAGCAGTTCTTC.

This clone has a single count. CDR3 coding DNA: TGTGCCAGCAGCGTTAGCGGCCTATTCACCTACGAGCAGTACTTC. Protein: CASSVSGLFTYEQYF. The chain employs TRBV9 and TRBJ2-5; TRBD2 might be the D (6 bases). The DNA end favors TRBJ2-7, so the J call may be wrong. Germline CDR1 reads SGDLS; CDR2 reads YYNGEE. The CDR3 length is 15 residues.

The chain has TRBV7-2 and TRBJ2-7, with 10 nucleotides matching TRBD1. The V gene end was trimmed by 5 bases and the J gene end by 9 bases; junction bases not matched to a gene: 10. CDR1 is SGHTA and CDR2 is FQGNSA in the germline V gene. CDR3 length: 14 amino acids. The chain's CDR3 is CASSPGTGAPRQYF. The CDR3 nucleotides are TGTGCCAGCAGCCCCGGGACAGGGGCACCTAGGCAGTACTTC.